This TCR beta chain was identified in a study of CD4 T cells in relation to SARS-CoV-2 and coronaviruses. Study-level information: The negative reference was HIV-1 Nef peptide pool or peptide-free culture.

The repertoire was sequenced with immunoSEQ multiplex PCR; TCRdb's copy has only in-frame clones and lacks some. Here the sample spans about 30,000 clones, around 72% being singletons. Unexposed donor CD4+ T cells date from about 2011-2018, before the COVID-19 pandemic. CD4+ T cells were isolated from the cells after roughly 11 days of culture. Concerning this clone: The antigen is not known.

The sequenced sample consisted of CD4+ T cells from PBMCs, cultured in vitro. The sequence came from a human donor in good health.

The CDR3, as DNA: TGTGCCAGCAGTTACTCCGGGACAGGTGGCACCGGGGAGCTGTTTTTT. This sequence encodes CASSYSGTGGTGELFF. This chain links TRBV6-5 with TRBJ2-2; 8 nucleotides align to TRBD1. V gave up 0 bases and J gave up 4 bases; unmatched junction bases: 4. CDR3 size: 16 residues. Germline V gives CDR1 MNHEY, CDR2 SVGAGI.